This T cell receptor beta chain is from a study of shared clonotypes between healthy human individuals. Study as a whole: Each donor had three CD4 naive, three CD4 memory, two CD8 naive and one CD8 memory plate.

CDR3 length equals 16 residues. Germline trimming cut 4 bases from V and 4 bases from J; bases unmatched to any gene: 10. The V gene's germline CDR1 is MNHEY and CDR2 SMNVEV (reference sequence). About 30,000 T cell genomes, or approximately 190 ng DNA, went into the sorted-subset replicate PCRs. Assay: immunoSEQ multiplex PCR; the TCRdb copy retains only in-frame clones and omits some. The table shows 2 million to 2.5 million clones, with around 95% occurring only once. The chain has TRBV27 and TRBJ1-2; 9 bases are shared with TRBD1. Sequenced: naive CD4+ T cells sorted from blood. Regarding subset: CD45RA+ positively selected. The origin of this receptor is a man aged 18 to 29 in good health. The CDR3 here is CASSSGTGISLYGYTF. The CDR3 DNA is TGTGCCAGCAGTTCCGGGACAGGGATTTCTCTCTATGGCTACACCTTC.